These 6 T cell receptor beta chains came from one sample sequenced in a study of blood T cells in healthy people across ages. The second PCR ran roughly 6 to 12 cycles with a sample-barcoded 5' primer and J-beta primers. TCRdb analysed the 5' RACE reads with MiXCR anew, one entry per CDR3 protein. This table has roughly 1.4 million distinct CDR3 sequences, approximately 59% appearing once. The sample was blood. The source of these receptors is a man between 18 and 29 years old in good health.

A single count supports this clonotype. The CDR3 DNA is TGCAGTGCTAACTTTGGGTACGAGCAGTACTTC. Encoded protein: CSANFGYEQYF. The J gene is TRBJ2-7, the V gene TRBV20-1; no clear D gene. Germline V gives CDR1 DFQATT, CDR2 SNEGSKA (reference sequence). V was cut by 4 bases and J by 4 bases, with 8 bases left in between. The CDR3 runs 11 residues.

The gene calls are TRBV25-1 and TRBJ2-5; TRBD2 matches at 13 bases. Germline values: CDR1 MGHDK, CDR2 SYGVNS. The V and J ends lost 5 bases and 11 bases, in that order; junction bases with no gene match: 14. This CDR3 comprises 16 residues. The CDR3 here is CASSTGPGLAGDRQYF. In DNA, the CDR3 is TGTGCCAGCAGTACGGGCCCCGGACTAGCGGGAGATCGGCAGTACTTC.

The rearrangement joins TRBV5-6 to TRBJ2-3; 11 nucleotides agree with TRBD2. This CDR3 is built from 20 residues. Unmatched junction bases numbered 14, after V lost 2 bases and J lost 0 bases. Looked up from germline, CDR1 is SGHDT and CDR2 is YYEEEE. The CDR3 here is CASSFETGLAEMSSTDTQYF. The CDR3 DNA follows: TGTGCCAGCAGCTTCGAGACGGGACTAGCGGAAATGTCTAGCACAGATACGCAGTATTTT.

The V and J genes are TRBV3-1 and TRBJ2-2; possibly TRBD2 for D (5 bases). V dropped 4 bases and J dropped 6 bases, with 18 bases sitting between them. Germline CDR1 and CDR2: LGHDT and YNNKEL (reference sequence). CDR3 length: 16 amino acids. The CDR3 DNA reads TGTGCCAGCAGCCCCCGCGCCGGGAAGAAGGCCGGGGAGCTGTTTTTT. Its protein is CASSPRAGKKAGELFF.

The chain links TRBV10-3 to TRBJ2-1; TRBD2 matches 8 bases. V lost 6 bases, J lost 6 bases, and 10 bases stayed unmatched. The CDR3 is 15 amino acids. CDR1 is ENHRY, CDR2 SYGVKD, per germline. The CDR3 here is CAIRIEREPRNEQFF. DNA for the CDR3: TGTGCCATCAGGATCGAGCGGGAGCCTCGCAATGAGCAGTTCTTC.

V usage is TRBV12-3 or TRBV12-4 and J usage is TRBJ2-5; 8 bases fit TRBD2. The end of the DNA fits TRBJ2-7 better, so the J call may be wrong. The CDR3 loop spans 14 amino acids. CDR3 DNA: TGTGCCAGCAGTTTAGTCGGGAGGGGGAACGAGCAGTACTTC. The encoded protein is CASSLVGRGNEQYF.